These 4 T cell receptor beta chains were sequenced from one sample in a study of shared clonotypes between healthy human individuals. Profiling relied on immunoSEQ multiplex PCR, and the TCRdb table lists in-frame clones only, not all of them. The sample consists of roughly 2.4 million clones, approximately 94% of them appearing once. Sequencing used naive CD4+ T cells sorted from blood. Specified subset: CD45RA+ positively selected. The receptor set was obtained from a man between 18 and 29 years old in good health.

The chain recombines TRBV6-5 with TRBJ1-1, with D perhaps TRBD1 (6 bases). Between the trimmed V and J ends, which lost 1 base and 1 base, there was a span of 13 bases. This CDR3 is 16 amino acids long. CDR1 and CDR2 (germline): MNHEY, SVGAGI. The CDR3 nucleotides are TGTGCCAGCAGTTACTTGGGGACAAGGGGGAACACTGAAGCTTTCTTT. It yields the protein CASSYLGTRGNTEAFF.

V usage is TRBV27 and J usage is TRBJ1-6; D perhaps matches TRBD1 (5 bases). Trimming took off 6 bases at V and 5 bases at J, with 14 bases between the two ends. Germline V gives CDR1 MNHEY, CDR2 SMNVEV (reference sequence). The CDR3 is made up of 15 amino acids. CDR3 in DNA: TGTGCCAGCAGACGGTGGACACCTGATAATTCACCCCTCCACTTT. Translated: CASRRWTPDNSPLHF.

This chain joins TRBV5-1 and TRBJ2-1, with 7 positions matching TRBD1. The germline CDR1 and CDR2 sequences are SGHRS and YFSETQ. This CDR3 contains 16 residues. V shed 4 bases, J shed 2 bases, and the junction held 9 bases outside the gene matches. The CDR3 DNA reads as TGCGCCAGCAGCCCAAGACAGGGACCCACCTACAATGAGCAGTTCTTC. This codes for CASSPRQGPTYNEQFF.

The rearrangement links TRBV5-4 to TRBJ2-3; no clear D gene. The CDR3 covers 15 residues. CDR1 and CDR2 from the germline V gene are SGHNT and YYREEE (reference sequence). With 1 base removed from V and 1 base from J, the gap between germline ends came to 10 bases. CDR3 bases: TGTGCCAGCAGCTTGAAGGCCGAGGGCACAGATACGCAGTATTTT. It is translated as CASSLKAEGTDTQYF.